The 24 T cell receptor beta chains listed next were all sequenced from one sample in a study of T cell repertoires in cytomegalovirus infection. Each CDR3 protein gets one entry after TCRdb re-called the reads with MiXCR. The sample carries about 830,000 distinct CDR3 sequences, 32% recorded once. These receptors are not linked to any known antigen. The specimen was cultured CD8+ T cells from PBMCs, collected from culture after CMV antigen stimulation. Every receptor here comes from a human donor in good health (CMV status not recorded). Some clones in this sample may be carry-over from other donors' samples.

This clonotype was seen more than once but under ten times. The chain carries TRBV6-5 and TRBJ1-1, with 7 bases that match TRBD1. CDR1 and CDR2 (germline): MNHEY, SVGAGI. Losses at the gene ends were 0 bases for V and 7 bases for J; bases not matched to a gene: 2. The CDR3 spans 13 residues. This CDR3 reads CASSYSTGDEAFF. DNA for the CDR3: TGTGCCAGCAGTTACTCCACAGGGGATGAAGCTTTCTTT.

This clonotype showed up just a few times. J is TRBJ1-1 and V is TRBV28; D is uncertain. Germline loops: CDR1 MDHEN, CDR2 SYDVKM. V lost 7 bases, J lost 0 bases, and 9 bases lay in between. The CDR3 sequence is 13 residues long. The CDR3 reads CASTLTLNTEAFF. In DNA, the CDR3 is TGTGCCAGCACACTGACGTTGAACACTGAAGCTTTCTTT.

For this clonotype: The junction and the germline gene differ at one end; a read error may be behind it. The rearrangement joins TRBV7-2 to TRBJ1-1; the D is unclear. Germline V gives CDR1 SGHTA, CDR2 FQGNSA. This CDR3 comprises 15 residues. Written as DNA, the CDR3 is TGTGTCAGCAGCTTATGGAGCACGGGGAACACTGAAGCTTTCTTT. Residues: CVSSLWSTGNTEAFF.

The chain is built from TRBV6-6 and TRBJ1-4; TRBD1 aligns across 11 bases. The CDR3 consists of 15 residues. Trimming took 6 bases from V and 8 from J; bases not matched to a gene: 8. Germline-derived CDR1 and CDR2 are MNHNY and SVGAGI (reference sequence). Here the CDR3 DNA reads TGTGCCAGCAGCGGACAGGGGGCTAGGGGAGAAAAACTGTTTTTT. Translation: CASSGQGARGEKLFF.

This clonotype was picked up a small number of times. The rearrangement joins TRBV7-3 to TRBJ2-3; tentatively, D is TRBD2 (6 bases). The CDR3 is 16 amino acids. V was shortened by 4 bases and J by 4 bases, with 18 bases between the two germline ends. Germline V gene lookup returns CDR1 SGHTA and CDR2 FQGTGA. The CDR3 nucleotides are TGTGCCAGCAGCTCCCCCGTCTCAGGAGGGGCAGATACGCAGTATTTT. This gives the protein CASSSPVSGGADTQYF.

This clonotype has only a few counts. The chain is built from TRBV6-5 and TRBJ2-5; 10 bases agree with TRBD2. V lost 6 bases and J lost 5; bases outside the gene matches: 9. The V gene's germline CDR1 is MNHEY and CDR2 SVGAGI. The CDR3 extends over 15 amino acids. The CDR3 bases are TGTGCCAGCAGAACTAGTCTAGCGGGGGAGGAGACCCAGTACTTC. This codes for CASRTSLAGEETQYF.

Concerning this clonotype: This could be a read error, since a much larger clone is one nucleotide away. This chain joins TRBV28 and TRBJ1-1, with 10 bases that match TRBD1. V dropped 6 bases and J dropped 3; count of bases not matched to a gene: 1. This CDR3 comprises 13 residues. Germline V CDR1 and CDR2: MDHEN, SYDVKM. CDR3 in DNA: TGTGCCAGCAGGGACAGGGGGTACACTGAAGCTTTCTTT. Encoded protein: CASRDRGYTEAFF. Full variable domain (rest looked up from reference TRBV28 and TRBJ1-1): DVKVTQSSRYLVKRTGEKVFLECVQDMDHENMFWYRQDPGLGLRLIYFSYDVKMKEKGDIPEGYSVSREKKERFSLILESASTNQTSMYLCASRDRGYTEAFFGQGTRLTVV.

This clonotype was observed at least ten times. This rearrangement joins TRBV7-8 to TRBJ2-1, with 11 positions matching TRBD2. The CDR3 totals 16 residues. J lost 4 bases, V lost 4 bases, and 6 bases had no gene match. Germline V gene sequence: CDR1 SGHVS, CDR2 FQNEAQ. The CDR3 DNA sequence: TGTGCCAGCAGCTCCCGGACTAGCGGGTTTTACAATGAGCAGTTCTTC. It is translated as CASSSRTSGFYNEQFF.

In DNA form, the CDR3 reads TGCGCCAGCAGCCACCCTACAGGGATCGAGGAGACCCAGTACTTC. It yields the protein CASSHPTGIEETQYF. V is TRBV4-1 and J is TRBJ2-5, with D possibly being TRBD1 (6 bases). Deletions cut 3 bases from V and 5 bases from J, with 16 bases between. Germline V CDR1 and CDR2: MGHRA, YSYEKL. The CDR3 is 15 amino acids.

This clonotype was found many times. V gene TRBV7-6 combines with J gene TRBJ1-5; 7 nucleotides agree with TRBD1. Germline loops: CDR1 SGHVS, CDR2 FNYEAQ. The CDR3 consists of 17 residues. V shed 5 bases and J 0 bases; nucleotides not matched to a gene: 10. CDR3 DNA: TGTGCCAGCAGCAGTCAAGGGGGACAGTTTAGCAATCAGCCCCAGCATTTT. Encoded protein: CASSSQGGQFSNQPQHF. Filled out from reference TRBV7-6 and TRBJ1-5, the complete variable domain reads GAGVSQSPRYKVTKRGQDVALRCDPISGHVSLYWYRQALGQGPEFLTYFNYEAQQDKSGLPNDRFSAERPEGSISTLTIQRTEQRDSAMYRCASSSQGGQFSNQPQHFGDGTRLSIL.

This chain connects TRBV19 to TRBJ1-5; no reliable D call. CDR1 is LNHDA and CDR2 is SQIVND in the germline V gene (reference sequence). V lost 3 bases to trimming and J lost 3 bases, with 9 bases between them. This CDR3 is built from 14 residues. The CDR3 reads CASSILAANQPQHF. As DNA, the CDR3 is TGTGCCAGTAGTATTTTGGCAGCCAATCAGCCCCAGCATTTT.

The chain uses TRBV11-2 and TRBJ2-3; D may be TRBD2 (5 bases). V lost 1 base to trimming and J lost 0 bases, with 17 bases between them. Germline V CDR1 and CDR2: SGHAT, FQNNGV. CDR3 size: 18 residues. In nucleotides, the CDR3 is TGTGCCAGCAGCTTAGTACCGGGTGGCGGAGGAAGCACAGATACGCAGTATTTT. Translating it yields CASSLVPGGGGSTDTQYF.

The chain employs TRBV5-1 and TRBJ2-7, with D possibly matching TRBD1 (5 bases). The V end lost 2 bases, the J end lost 0 bases, and 12 bases lay between the germline ends. This CDR3 is built from 15 residues. Germline values: CDR1 SGHRS, CDR2 YFSETQ. Here the CDR3 DNA reads TGCGCCAGCAGCTTTCCCCAGGGAAACTCCTACGAGCAGTACTTC. This codes for CASSFPQGNSYEQYF.

This clonotype has a count of ten or more. The V call is TRBV7-6, the J call TRBJ2-5; tentative D call: TRBD1 (5 bases). Germline CDR1 SGHVS, CDR2 FNYEAQ. Trimming left V 5 bases short and J 1 base short, with 17 bases between. The CDR3 covers 16 residues. Here the CDR3 reads CASSRVVGPAQETQYF. The CDR3 nucleotides are TGTGCCAGCAGCCGAGTAGTGGGGCCTGCCCAAGAGACCCAGTACTTC.

CDR3 region: CASRLEQGYSNQPQHF. The CDR3 nucleotides read TGTGCCAGCAGGTTAGAACAGGGCTATAGCAATCAGCCCCAGCATTTT. V usage is TRBV28 and J usage is TRBJ1-5, with D possibly TRBD1 on 6 matching bases. This CDR3 has 16 amino acids. Germline V CDR1 and CDR2: MDHEN, SYDVKM. The V and J ends lost 6 bases and 0 bases respectively, with 15 bases between them.

The V call is TRBV4-2, the J call TRBJ2-1; TRBD1 agrees at 9 bases. The CDR3 contains 16 residues. Germline CDR1 LGHNA, CDR2 YNFKEQ. With 2 bases clipped from V and 12 bases from J, the junction kept 14 bases outside the gene matches. CDR3 nucleotide sequence: TGTGCCAGCAGCCAATCGAGGACAGGGGCAATCCGCAGGCAGTTCTTC. It translates to CASSQSRTGAIRRQFF.

In this sample, this clonotype turned up many times. The chain is built from TRBV7-2 and TRBJ2-3, with 12 bases aligning to TRBD2. The CDR3 is 18 residues long. Germline CDR1 SGHTA, CDR2 FQGNSA. The trim removed 1 base at V and 5 bases at J, leaving 10 bases unmatched. CDR3 loop: CASSLVGLAGGPVDTQYF. CDR3 nucleotide sequence: TGTGCCAGCAGCTTAGTCGGCCTAGCGGGGGGGCCGGTAGATACGCAGTATTTT.

The chain joins TRBV24-1 to TRBJ1-2; D unresolved. Trimming shortened V by 5 bases and J by 1 base, and 10 bases separated the two germline ends. Looked up from germline, CDR1 is KGHDR and CDR2 is SFDVKD. The CDR3 loop spans 14 amino acids. As DNA, the CDR3 is TGTGCCACCAGTGGTCCGACGGGTAACTATGGCTACACCTTC. Its protein product is CATSGPTGNYGYTF.

The V gene is TRBV14, the J gene TRBJ2-7; D is possibly TRBD2 (5 bases). The CDR3 covers 13 residues. The germline V gene encodes CDR1 SGHDN and CDR2 FVKESK. Trimming left V 6 bases short and J 7 bases short, with 16 bases between. As DNA, the CDR3 is TGTGCCAGCAGTCCCGGGAACCCTATGGAGCAGTACTTC. The encoded protein is CASSPGNPMEQYF. Drawing the rest from reference TRBV14 and TRBJ2-7, the complete variable domain is EAGVTQFPSHSVIEKGQTVTLRCDPISGHDNLYWYRRVMGKEIKFLLHFVKESKQDESGMPNNRFLAERTGGTYSTLKVQPAELEDSGVYFCASSPGNPMEQYFGPGTRLTVT.

This clonotype was recorded a few times. The chain uses TRBV12-3 or TRBV12-4 and TRBJ2-3, with D maybe TRBD1 (6 bases). The CDR3 has 16 amino acids. V lost 5 bases to trimming and J lost 0 bases, with 15 bases between them. CDR3 in amino acids: CASSALRDTSTDTQYF. The CDR3 bases are TGTGCCAGCAGTGCCCTCCGGGACACAAGCACAGATACGCAGTATTTT.

The chain carries TRBV18 and TRBJ2-5; TRBD2 matches 7 bases. The CDR3 covers 16 residues. The ends lost 0 bases at V and 2 bases at J; junction bases unmatched: 6. CDR1 and CDR2 (germline): KGHSH, LQKENI. This CDR3 is CASSPPTGLEQETQYF. The CDR3 DNA reads TGTGCCAGCTCACCACCTACCGGACTAGAACAAGAGACCCAGTACTTC.

V gene TRBV7-6 combines with J gene TRBJ2-3; D may be TRBD1 (6 bases). CDR1 is SGHVS, CDR2 FNYEAQ, per germline. This CDR3 comprises 17 residues. V dropped 6 bases and J dropped 4 bases, with 23 bases sitting between them. The CDR3 coding sequence is TGTGCCAGCAGTCCTAAATTGGGGGACACGAGCGCAGATACGCAGTATTTT. Translation gives CASSPKLGDTSADTQYF.

This clonotype has just a few counts. V and J are TRBV27 and TRBJ2-7; a weak D match, TRBD1 (6 bases). The germline V gene has CDR1 MNHEY and CDR2 SMNVEV (reference sequence). Trimming stripped 3 bases from V and 0 bases from J, with 9 bases between. This CDR3 region has 14 residues. The CDR3 loop is CASSFGDTSYEQYF. The DNA of the CDR3 is TGTGCCAGCAGTTTCGGGGACACCTCCTACGAGCAGTACTTC.

The gene calls are TRBV7-2 and TRBJ2-5; 11 bases fit TRBD2. This CDR3 comprises 15 residues. The ends lost 3 bases at V and 2 bases at J; junction bases unmatched: 2. From germline, CDR1 is SGHTA and CDR2 FQGNSA. CDR3 DNA sequence: TGTGCCAGCAGCTTTAGCGGGGGGGAACAAGAGACCCAGTACTTC. This translates into CASSFSGGEQETQYF. The variable domain in full, with the rest retrieved from reference TRBV7-2 and TRBJ2-5, is GAGVSQSPSNKVTEKGKDVELRCDPISGHTALYWYRQSLGQGLEFLIYFQGNSAPDKSGLPSDRFSAERTGGSVSTLTIQRTQQEDSAVYLCASSFSGGEQETQYFGPGTRLLVL.